This T cell receptor (beta chain) was retrieved from a study of OX40 agonist ivuxolimab in advanced cancers. Study background: At approximately 83% male, the cohort had a mean age of about 55 years, ranging from about 20 to 79.

Trimming removed 3 bases from V and 4 bases from J; junction bases left unmatched: 8. CDR1 and CDR2 (germline): MNHNS, SASEGT. The CDR3 spans 17 residues. Only in-frame clones appear in the TCRdb table, and some are missing; sequencing was by immunoSEQ multiplex PCR. Among around 74,000 clones, 80% to 95% were seen once, and the ten largest hold approximately 9.9%. The study's findings and limits: On average, CD8+ T cells showed a greater number of expanded clones than CD4+.

As concerns this clone: No antigen is known for it.

The chain carries TRBV6-1 and TRBJ2-3; 12 bases fit TRBD2. The material sequenced was CD4+ or CD8+ T cells sorted from blood, taken in a trial of the OX40 agonist ivuxolimab. The TCR sequence derives from an adult with an advanced solid tumor such as melanoma, head and neck, liver or kidney cancer. Written as DNA, the CDR3 is TGTGCCAGCAGTGACGATCTAGCGGGGGGGCTATCAGATACGCAGTATTTT. It translates to CASSDDLAGGLSDTQYF.